The present entry profiles one TCR beta chain with its context. From RNA transcripts, TCR beta CDR3 regions were amplified. Researchers ran a first-round RT-PCR on the TCR CDR3 using the HTBI primer set. MiXCR, applied by TCRdb to the multiplex PCR reads, yields one record per CDR3 protein. In the table there are about 640,000 distinct CDR3 sequences, about a fifth of which are singletons. This record comes from a study of T cells in Graves' hyperthyroidism and ophthalmopathy. With 3 bases clipped from V and 3 bases from J, the junction kept 8 bases outside the gene matches. From germline, CDR1 is MNHEY and CDR2 SVGEGT. This CDR3 is 15 amino acids long.

This receptor was identified in a man aged 25-45 years with Graves' ophthalmopathy. The sample was blood. The chain combines TRBV6-2 or TRBV6-3 with TRBJ2-7; 7 bases fit TRBD1. The CDR3 nucleotides are TGTGCCAGCAGTTATTCGGCTACAGGGGTCTACGAGCAGTACTTC. Translation: CASSYSATGVYEQYF.